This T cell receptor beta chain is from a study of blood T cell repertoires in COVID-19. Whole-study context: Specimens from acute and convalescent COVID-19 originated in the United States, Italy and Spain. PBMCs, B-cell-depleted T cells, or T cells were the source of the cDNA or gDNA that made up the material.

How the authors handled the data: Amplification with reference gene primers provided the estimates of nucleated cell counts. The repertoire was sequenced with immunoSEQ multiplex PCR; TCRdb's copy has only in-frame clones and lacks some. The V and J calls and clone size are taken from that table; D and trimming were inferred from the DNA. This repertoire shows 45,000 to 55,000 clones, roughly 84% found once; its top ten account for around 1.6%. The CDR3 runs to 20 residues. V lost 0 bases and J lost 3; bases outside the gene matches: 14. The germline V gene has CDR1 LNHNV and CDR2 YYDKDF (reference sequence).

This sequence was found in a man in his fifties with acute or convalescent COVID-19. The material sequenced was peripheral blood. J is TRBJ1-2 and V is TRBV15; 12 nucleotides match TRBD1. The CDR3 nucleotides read TGTGCCACCAGCAGAGAAAGTTGGGGACAGGGGGCCAGAGGGGACTATGGCTACACCTTC. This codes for CATSRESWGQGARGDYGYTF.